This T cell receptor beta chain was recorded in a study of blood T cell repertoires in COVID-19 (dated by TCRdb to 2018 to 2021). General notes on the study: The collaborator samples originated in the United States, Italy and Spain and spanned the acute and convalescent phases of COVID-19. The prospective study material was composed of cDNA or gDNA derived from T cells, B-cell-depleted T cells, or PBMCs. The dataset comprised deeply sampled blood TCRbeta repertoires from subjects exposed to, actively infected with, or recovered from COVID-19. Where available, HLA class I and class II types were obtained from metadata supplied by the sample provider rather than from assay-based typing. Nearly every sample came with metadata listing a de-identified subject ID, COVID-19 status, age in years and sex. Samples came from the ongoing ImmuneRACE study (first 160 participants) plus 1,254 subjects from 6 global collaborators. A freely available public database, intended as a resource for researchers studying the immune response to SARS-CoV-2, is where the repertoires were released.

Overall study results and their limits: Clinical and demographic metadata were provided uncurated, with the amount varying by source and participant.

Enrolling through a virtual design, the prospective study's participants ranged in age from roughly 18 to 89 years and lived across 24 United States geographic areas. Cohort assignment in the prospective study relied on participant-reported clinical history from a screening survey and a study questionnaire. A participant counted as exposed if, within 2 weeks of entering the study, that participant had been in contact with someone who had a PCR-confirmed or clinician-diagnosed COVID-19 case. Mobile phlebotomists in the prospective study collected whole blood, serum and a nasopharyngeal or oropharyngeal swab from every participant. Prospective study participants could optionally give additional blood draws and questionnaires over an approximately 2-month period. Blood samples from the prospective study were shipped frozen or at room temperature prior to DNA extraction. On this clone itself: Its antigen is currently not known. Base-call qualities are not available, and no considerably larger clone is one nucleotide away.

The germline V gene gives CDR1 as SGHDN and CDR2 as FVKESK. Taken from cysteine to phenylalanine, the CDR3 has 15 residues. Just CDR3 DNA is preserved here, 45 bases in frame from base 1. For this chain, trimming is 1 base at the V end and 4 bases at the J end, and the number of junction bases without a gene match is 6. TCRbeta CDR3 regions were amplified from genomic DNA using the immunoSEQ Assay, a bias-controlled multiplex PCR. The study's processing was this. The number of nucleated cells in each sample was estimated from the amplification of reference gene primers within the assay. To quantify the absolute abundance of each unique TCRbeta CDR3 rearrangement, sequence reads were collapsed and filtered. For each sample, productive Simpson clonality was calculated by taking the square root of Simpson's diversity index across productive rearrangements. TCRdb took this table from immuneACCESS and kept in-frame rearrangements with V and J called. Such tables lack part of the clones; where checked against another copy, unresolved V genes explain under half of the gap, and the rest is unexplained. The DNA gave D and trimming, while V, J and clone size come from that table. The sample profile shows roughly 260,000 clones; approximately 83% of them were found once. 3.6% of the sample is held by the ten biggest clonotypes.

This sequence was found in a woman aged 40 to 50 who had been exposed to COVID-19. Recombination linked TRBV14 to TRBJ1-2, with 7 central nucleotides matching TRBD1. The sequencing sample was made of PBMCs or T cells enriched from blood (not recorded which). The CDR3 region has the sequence CASSQGVGTAYGYTF. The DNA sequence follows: TGTGCCAGCAGCCAAGGTGTCGGGACAGCCTATGGCTACACCTTC.